Listed here is a single T cell receptor (beta chain). The source of the sample is a study of blood T cell repertoires in COVID-19. Trimming took 7 bases from V and 4 from J, leaving 11 bases between them. The CDR3 contains 12 residues. Germline V gives CDR1 GTSNPN, CDR2 SVGIG (reference sequence). Method: immunoSEQ multiplex PCR; TCRdb's copy keeps in-frame clones and lacks some. The data show 300,000 to 350,000 clones, about 90% seen once. The chain recombines TRBV30 with TRBJ1-5, with a possible D match to TRBD1 (6 bases). Sequencing was carried out using peripheral blood. The clonotype comes from a middle-aged woman with COVID-19, enrolled during active disease. The CDR3 nucleotides read TGTGCCTCTGGACAGCCTAATCAGCCCCAGCATTTT. This codes for CASGQPNQPQHF.